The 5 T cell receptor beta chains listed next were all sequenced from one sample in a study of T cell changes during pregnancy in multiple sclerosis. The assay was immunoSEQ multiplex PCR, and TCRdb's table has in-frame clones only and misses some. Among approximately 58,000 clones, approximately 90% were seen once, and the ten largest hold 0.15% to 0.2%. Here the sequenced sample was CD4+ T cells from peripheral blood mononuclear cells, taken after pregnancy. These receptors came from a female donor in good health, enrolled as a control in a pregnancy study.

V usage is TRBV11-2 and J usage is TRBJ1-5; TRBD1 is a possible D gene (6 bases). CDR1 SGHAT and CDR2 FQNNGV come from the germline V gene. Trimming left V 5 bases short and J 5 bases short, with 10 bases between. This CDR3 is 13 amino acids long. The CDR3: CASSRTVDQPQHF. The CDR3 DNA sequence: TGTGCCAGCAGCAGGACAGTTGATCAGCCCCAGCATTTT.

The DNA of the CDR3 is TGCGCCAGCAGCAAACAGGACAACACTGAAGCTTTCTTT. Encoded protein: CASSKQDNTEAFF. The genes are TRBV4-3 and TRBJ1-1, with D possibly matching TRBD1 (5 bases). CDR3 length: 13 residues. Between the trimmed V and J ends, which lost 5 bases and 2 bases, there was a span of 9 bases. Germline V CDR1 and CDR2: LGHNA, YSLEER.

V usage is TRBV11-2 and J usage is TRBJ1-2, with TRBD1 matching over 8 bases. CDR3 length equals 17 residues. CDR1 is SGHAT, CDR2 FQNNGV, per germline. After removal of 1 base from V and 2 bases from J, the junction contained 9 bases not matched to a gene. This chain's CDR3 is CASSLGAGGTLNYGYTF. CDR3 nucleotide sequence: TGTGCCAGCAGCTTAGGAGCAGGGGGCACGCTCAACTATGGCTACACCTTC.

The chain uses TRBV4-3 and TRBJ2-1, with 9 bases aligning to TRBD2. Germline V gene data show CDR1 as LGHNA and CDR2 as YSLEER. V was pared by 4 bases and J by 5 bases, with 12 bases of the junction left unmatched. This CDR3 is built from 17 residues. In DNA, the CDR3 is TGCGCCAGCAGCCCGCGACTAGCGGCGAAAGGGGACAATGAGCAGTTCTTC. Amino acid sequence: CASSPRLAAKGDNEQFF.

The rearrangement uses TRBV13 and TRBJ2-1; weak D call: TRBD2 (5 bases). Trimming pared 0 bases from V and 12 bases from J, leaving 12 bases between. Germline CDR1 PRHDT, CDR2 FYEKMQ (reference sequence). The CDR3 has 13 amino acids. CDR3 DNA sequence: TGTGCCAGCAGCTTAGGTCGGGGTACATTGCAGTTCTTC. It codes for CASSLGRGTLQFF.